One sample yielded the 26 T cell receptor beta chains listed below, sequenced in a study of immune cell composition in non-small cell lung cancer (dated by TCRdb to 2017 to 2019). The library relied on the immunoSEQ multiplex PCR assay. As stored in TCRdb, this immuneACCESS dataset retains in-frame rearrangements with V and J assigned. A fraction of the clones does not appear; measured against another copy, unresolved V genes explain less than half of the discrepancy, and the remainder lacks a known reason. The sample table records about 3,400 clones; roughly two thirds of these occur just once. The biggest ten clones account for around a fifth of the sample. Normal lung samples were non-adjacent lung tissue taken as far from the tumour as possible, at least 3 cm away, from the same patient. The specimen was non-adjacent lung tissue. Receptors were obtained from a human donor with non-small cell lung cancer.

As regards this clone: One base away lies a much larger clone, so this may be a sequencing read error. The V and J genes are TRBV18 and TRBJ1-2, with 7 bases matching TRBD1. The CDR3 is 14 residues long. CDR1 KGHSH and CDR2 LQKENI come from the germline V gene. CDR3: CASAETGQDYGCTF. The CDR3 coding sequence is TGTGCCAGCGCGGAGACAGGGCAAGACTATGGCTGCACCTTC.

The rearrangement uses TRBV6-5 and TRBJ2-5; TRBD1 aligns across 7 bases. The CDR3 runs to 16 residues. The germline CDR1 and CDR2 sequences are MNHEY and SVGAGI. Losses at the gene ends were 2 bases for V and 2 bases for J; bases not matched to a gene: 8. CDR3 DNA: TGTGCCAGCAGTTACGGAGGTGGACAGGCGCAAGAGACCCAGTACTTC. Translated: CASSYGGGQAQETQYF.

The CDR3 nucleotides are TGCGCCAGCAGCTGGGCAGGGTCGGAGAACACTGAAGCTTTCTTT. Translating it yields CASSWAGSENTEAFF. The J gene is TRBJ1-1, the V gene TRBV5-1; possibly TRBD1 for D (5 bases). CDR1 and CDR2 (germline): SGHRS, YFSETQ. The CDR3 runs to 15 residues. V was cut by 3 bases and J by 1 base, with 13 bases left in between.

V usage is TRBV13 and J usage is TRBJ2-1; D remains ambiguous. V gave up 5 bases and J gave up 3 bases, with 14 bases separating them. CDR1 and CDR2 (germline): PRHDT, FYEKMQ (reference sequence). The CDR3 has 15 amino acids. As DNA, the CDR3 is TGTGCCAGCAGCCCTGGGTCGGAGATCTACAATGAGCAGTTCTTC. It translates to CASSPGSEIYNEQFF.

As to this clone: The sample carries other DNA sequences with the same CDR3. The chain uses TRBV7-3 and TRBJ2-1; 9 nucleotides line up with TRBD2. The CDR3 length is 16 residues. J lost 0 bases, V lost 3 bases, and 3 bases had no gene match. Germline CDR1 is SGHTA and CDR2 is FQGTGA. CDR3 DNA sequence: TGTGCCAGCAGCTTGGGCGGGGGGGCCTCCTACAATGAGCAGTTCTTC. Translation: CASSLGGGASYNEQFF.

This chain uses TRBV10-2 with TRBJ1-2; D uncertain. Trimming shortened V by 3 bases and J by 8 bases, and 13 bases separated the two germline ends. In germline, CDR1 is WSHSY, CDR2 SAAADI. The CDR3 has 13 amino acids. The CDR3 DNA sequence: TGCGCCAGCAGTGACAGCAGGTCGTCCGGCTACACCTTC. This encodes CASSDSRSSGYTF.

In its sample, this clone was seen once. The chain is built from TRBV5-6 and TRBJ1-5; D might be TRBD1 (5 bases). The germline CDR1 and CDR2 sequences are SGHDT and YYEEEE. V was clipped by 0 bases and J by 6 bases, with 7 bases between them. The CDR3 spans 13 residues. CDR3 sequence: CASSLVGGQPQHF. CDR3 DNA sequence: TGTGCCAGCAGCTTGGTGGGGGGTCAGCCCCAGCATTTT.

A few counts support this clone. DNA of the CDR3: TGTGCCAGCAGCTGGGGGACAGGGCCTAACTATGGCTACACCTTC. Translation gives CASSWGTGPNYGYTF. This chain joins TRBV7-3 and TRBJ1-2; TRBD1 matches 9 bases. Germline V gene lookup returns CDR1 SGHTA and CDR2 FQGTGA. The trim removed 4 bases at V and 0 bases at J, leaving 3 bases unmatched. This CDR3 comprises 15 residues.

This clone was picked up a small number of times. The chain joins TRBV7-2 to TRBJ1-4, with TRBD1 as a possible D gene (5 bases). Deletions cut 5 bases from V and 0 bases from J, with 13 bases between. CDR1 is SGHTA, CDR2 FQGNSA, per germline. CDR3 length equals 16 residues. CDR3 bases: TGTGCCAGCAGCCTGGCGCGGGGGACAACTAATGAAAAACTGTTTTTT. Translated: CASSLARGTTNEKLFF.

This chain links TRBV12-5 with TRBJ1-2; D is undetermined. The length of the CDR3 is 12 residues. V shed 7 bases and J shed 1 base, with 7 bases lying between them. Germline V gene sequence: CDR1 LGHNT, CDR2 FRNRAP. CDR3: CASAASNYGYTF. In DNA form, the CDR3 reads TGTGCTAGTGCCGCCAGTAACTATGGCTACACCTTC. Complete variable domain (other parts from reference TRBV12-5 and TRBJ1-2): DARVTQTPRHKVTEMGQEVTMRCQPILGHNTVFWYRQTMMQGLELLAYFRNRAPLDDSGMPKDRFSAEMPDATLATLKIQPSEPRDSAVYFCASAASNYGYTFGSGTRLTVV.

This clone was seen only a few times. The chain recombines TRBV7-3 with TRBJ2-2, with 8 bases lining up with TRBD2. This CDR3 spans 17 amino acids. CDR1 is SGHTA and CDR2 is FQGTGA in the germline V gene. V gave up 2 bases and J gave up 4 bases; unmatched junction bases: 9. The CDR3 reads CASSLFGGAGSTGELFF. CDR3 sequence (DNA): TGTGCCAGCAGCTTATTCGGGGGGGCCGGGAGCACCGGGGAGCTGTTTTTT.

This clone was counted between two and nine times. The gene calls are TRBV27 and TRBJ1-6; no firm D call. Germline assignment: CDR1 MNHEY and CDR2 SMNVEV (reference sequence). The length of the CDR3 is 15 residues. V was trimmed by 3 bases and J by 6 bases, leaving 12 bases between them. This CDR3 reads CASSFLQAGNSPLHF. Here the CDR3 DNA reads TGTGCCAGCAGTTTTCTCCAGGCCGGTAATTCACCCCTCCACTTT.

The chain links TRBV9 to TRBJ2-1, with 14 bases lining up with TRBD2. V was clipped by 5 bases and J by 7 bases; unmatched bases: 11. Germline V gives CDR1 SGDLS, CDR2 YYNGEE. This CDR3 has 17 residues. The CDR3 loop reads CASSRAGTSGGKNEQFF. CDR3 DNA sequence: TGTGCCAGCAGTCGAGCCGGGACTAGCGGGGGTAAAAATGAGCAGTTCTTC. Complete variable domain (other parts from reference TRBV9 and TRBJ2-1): DSGVTQTPKHLITATGQRVTLRCSPRSGDLSVYWYQQSLDQGLQFLIQYYNGEERAKGNILERFSAQQFPDLHSELNLSSLELGDSALYFCASSRAGTSGGKNEQFFGPGTRLTVL.

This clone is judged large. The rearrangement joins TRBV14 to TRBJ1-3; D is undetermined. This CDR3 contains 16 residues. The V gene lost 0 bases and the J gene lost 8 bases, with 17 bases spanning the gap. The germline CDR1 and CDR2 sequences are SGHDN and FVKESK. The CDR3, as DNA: TGTGCCAGCAGCCAAGATCAATTAGGACTTGAGGACACCATATATTTT. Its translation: CASSQDQLGLEDTIYF.

The CDR3 spells CASSGGGTEAFF. The CDR3, as DNA: TGTGCCAGCTCTGGGGGAGGTACTGAAGCTTTCTTT. The chain is built from TRBV9 and TRBJ1-1; D may be TRBD1 (5 bases). The CDR3 consists of 12 residues. Trimming cost V 7 bases and J 5 bases, with 12 bases left between them. The germline V gene has CDR1 SGDLS and CDR2 YYNGEE.

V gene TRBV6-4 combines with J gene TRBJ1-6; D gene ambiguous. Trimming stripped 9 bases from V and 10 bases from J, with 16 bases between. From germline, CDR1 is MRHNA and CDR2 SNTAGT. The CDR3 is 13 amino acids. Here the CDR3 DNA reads TGTGCCAGTCGCCGGGTCTTGACCTCACCCCTCCACTTT. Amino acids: CASRRVLTSPLHF.

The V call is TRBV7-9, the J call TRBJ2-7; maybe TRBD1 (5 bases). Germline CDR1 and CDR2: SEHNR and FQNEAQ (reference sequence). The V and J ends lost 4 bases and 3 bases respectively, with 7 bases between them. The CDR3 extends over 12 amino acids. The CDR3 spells CASSSDNYEQYF. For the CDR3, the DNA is TGTGCCAGCAGCTCGGACAACTACGAGCAGTACTTC.

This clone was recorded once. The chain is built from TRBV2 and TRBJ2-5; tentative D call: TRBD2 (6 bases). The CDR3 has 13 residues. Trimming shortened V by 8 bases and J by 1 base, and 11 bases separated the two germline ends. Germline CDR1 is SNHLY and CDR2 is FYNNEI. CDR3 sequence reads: CASLRDSQETQYF. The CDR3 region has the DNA TGTGCCAGCCTTAGGGACTCCCAAGAGACCCAGTACTTC. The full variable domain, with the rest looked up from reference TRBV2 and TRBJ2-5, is EPEVTQTPSHQVTQMGQEVILRCVPISNHLYFYWYRQILGQKVEFLVSFYNNEISEKSEIFDDQFSVERPDGSNFTLKIRSTKLEDSAMYFCASLRDSQETQYFGPGTRLLVL.

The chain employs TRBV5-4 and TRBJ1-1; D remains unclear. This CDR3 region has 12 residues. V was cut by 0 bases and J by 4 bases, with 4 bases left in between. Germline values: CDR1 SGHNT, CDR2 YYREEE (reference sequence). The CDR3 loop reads CASSLDGTEAFF. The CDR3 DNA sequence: TGTGCCAGCAGCTTGGACGGCACTGAAGCTTTCTTT.

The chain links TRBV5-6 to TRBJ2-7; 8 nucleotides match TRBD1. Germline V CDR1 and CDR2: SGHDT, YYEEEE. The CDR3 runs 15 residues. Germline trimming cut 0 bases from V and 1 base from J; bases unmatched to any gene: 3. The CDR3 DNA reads TGTGCCAGCAGCTTGGGTGGACAGGGATCCTACGAGCAGTACTTC. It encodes CASSLGGQGSYEQYF.

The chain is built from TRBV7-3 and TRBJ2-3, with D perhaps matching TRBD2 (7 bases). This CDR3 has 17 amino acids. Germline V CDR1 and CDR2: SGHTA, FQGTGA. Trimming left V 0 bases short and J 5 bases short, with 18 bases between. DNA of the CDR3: TGTGCCAGCAGCTTAACTGTGTCGGGGGGCCGTGAAGATACGCAGTATTTT. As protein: CASSLTVSGGREDTQYF. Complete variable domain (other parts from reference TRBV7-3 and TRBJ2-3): GAGVSQTPSNKVTEKGKYVELRCDPISGHTALYWYRQSLGQGPEFLIYFQGTGAADDSGLPNDRFFAVRPEGSVSTLKIQRTERGDSAVYLCASSLTVSGGREDTQYFGPGTRLTVL.

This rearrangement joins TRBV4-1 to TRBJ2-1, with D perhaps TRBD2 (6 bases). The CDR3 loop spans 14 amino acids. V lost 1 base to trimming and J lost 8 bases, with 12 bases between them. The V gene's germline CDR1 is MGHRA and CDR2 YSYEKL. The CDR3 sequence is CASSQGGGEDEQFF. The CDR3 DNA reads TGCGCCAGCAGCCAAGGAGGCGGGGAGGATGAGCAGTTCTTC.

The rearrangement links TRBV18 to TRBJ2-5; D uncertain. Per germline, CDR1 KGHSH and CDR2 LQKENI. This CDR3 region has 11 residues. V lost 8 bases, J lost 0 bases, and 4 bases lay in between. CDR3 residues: CASTNQETQYF. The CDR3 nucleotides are TGTGCCAGCACTAACCAAGAGACCCAGTACTTC.

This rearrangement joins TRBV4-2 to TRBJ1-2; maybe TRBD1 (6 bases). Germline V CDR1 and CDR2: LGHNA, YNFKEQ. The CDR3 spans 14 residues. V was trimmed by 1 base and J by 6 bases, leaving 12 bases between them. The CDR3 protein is CASSQGRGAHGYTF. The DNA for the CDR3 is TGTGCCAGCAGCCAAGGGCGGGGGGCGCATGGCTACACCTTC.

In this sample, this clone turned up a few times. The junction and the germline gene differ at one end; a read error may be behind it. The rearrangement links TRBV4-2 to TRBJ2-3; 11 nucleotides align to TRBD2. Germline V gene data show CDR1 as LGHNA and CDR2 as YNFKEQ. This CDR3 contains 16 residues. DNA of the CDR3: TGTGCCAGCAGCCAAGATCAGGGGACTAGCGGAGATGCGCAGTATTTT. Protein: CASSQDQGTSGDAQYF.

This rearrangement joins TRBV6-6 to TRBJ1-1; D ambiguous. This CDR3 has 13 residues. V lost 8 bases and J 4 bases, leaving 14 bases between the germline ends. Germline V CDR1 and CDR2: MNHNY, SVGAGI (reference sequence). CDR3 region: CASYSSGGTEAFF. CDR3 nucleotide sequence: TGTGCCAGCTATTCCTCCGGAGGCACTGAAGCTTTCTTT.